Following are 17 T cell receptor beta chains from one sample sequenced in a study of CD8 T cells in ankylosing spondylitis. Each CDR3 protein is one row after TCRdb ran MiXCR on the 5' RACE reads. The data show about 280,000 distinct CDR3 sequences, around 18% seen once. Material: blood, either unsorted or a sorted T cell fraction (not recorded which). Source of these receptors: a male donor with ankylosing spondylitis or in good health (not recorded which).

A note on this clonotype: The junction departs from the called germline gene at one end, perhaps through a read error. The genes are TRBV20-1 and TRBJ2-1; 9 bases align to TRBD2. CDR1 DFQATT and CDR2 SNEGSKA come from the germline V gene (reference sequence). CDR3 length equals 16 residues. The CDR3 DNA reads as TGTAGTGCTAGAGCAGCGGGAGGTCTATTCACGAGTGAGCAGTTCTTC. Residues: CSARAAGGLFTSEQFF.

In this sample, this clonotype turned up many times. This chain joins TRBV6-5 and TRBJ1-1; no definite D call. Per the germline V gene, CDR1 is MNHEY and CDR2 is SVGAGI. Trimming took 0 bases from V and 2 from J, leaving 10 bases between them. The CDR3 contains 15 residues. For the CDR3, the DNA is TGTGCCAGCAGTTACTCGAGTAGTCCAAACACTGAAGCTTTCTTT. Its translation: CASSYSSSPNTEAFF.

The sample holds one count of this clonotype. Written as DNA, the CDR3 is TGTGCCAGCAGTTTAAACGTCCGGCTAGCGGGGGCCAATCAAGAGACCCAGTACTTC. It specifies CASSLNVRLAGANQETQYF. The chain is built from TRBV12-3 or TRBV12-4 and TRBJ2-5, with 10 bases identical to TRBD2. The CDR3 consists of 19 residues. Trimming removed 2 bases from V and 2 bases from J; junction bases left unmatched: 14.

This chain connects TRBV21-1 to TRBJ1-5. TRBV21-1 represents a pseudogene. The CDR3 runs to 17 residues. For the CDR3, the DNA is TGTGCCAGCAGCAAAGCGCTGAATCACAGAGATTATCAGCCCCAGCATTTT. It encodes CASSKALNHRDYQPQHF.

A few counts support this clonotype. This chain connects TRBV20-1 to TRBJ2-2; possible D gene TRBD2, 6 bases. Between the trimmed V and J ends, which lost 4 bases and 2 bases, there was a span of 17 bases. This CDR3 contains 16 residues. From germline, CDR1 is DFQATT and CDR2 SNEGSKA (reference sequence). CDR3 residues: CSAKKAGDLNTGELFF. In DNA, the CDR3 is TGCAGTGCTAAAAAAGCCGGGGACTTAAACACCGGGGAGCTGTTTTTT.

The chain has TRBV28 and TRBJ2-5, with 9 nucleotides matching TRBD2. Looked up from germline, CDR1 is MDHEN and CDR2 is SYDVKM. The CDR3 spans 15 residues. J was trimmed by 1 base and V by 2 bases; bases with no gene match: 2. In nucleotides, the CDR3 is TGTGCCAGCAGTTTAGGCGGGGGGGTCCAAGAGACCCAGTACTTC. It codes for CASSLGGGVQETQYF.

The chain recombines TRBV4-1 with TRBJ1-2; D gene uncertain. V was pared by 5 bases and J by 2 bases, with 18 bases between. The CDR3 has 16 residues. CDR1 and CDR2 from the germline V gene are MGHRA and YSYEKL. In nucleotides, the CDR3 is TGCGCCAGCAGCAGAGAGGCAGATCCTCGAAACTATGGCTACACCTTC. The encoded protein is CASSREADPRNYGYTF.

The count of this clonotype is one. The germline gene is not matched at one end of the junction; a read error may be the cause. The chain combines TRBV7-6 with TRBJ2-5; D gene unclear. Per the germline V gene, CDR1 is SGHVS and CDR2 is FNYEAQ. The CDR3 is 13 amino acids. The CDR3 region is CVSSLEAEETQYF. CDR3 coding DNA: TGTGTCAGCAGCTTAGAGGCCGAAGAGACCCAGTACTTC.

In this sample, this clonotype turned up a few times. The chain recombines TRBV5-1 with TRBJ2-3; TRBD2 agrees at 9 bases. CDR1 is SGHRS and CDR2 is YFSETQ in the germline V gene. The V and J ends lost 4 bases and 3 bases, in that order; junction bases with no gene match: 9. The CDR3 is made up of 16 amino acids. The CDR3 protein is CASSPSVAGATDTQYF. The CDR3 bases are TGCGCCAGCAGCCCCTCGGTAGCGGGGGCAACAGATACGCAGTATTTT.

This chain connects TRBV27 to TRBJ2-2, with 7 bases aligning to TRBD1. This CDR3 spans 15 amino acids. Germline loops: CDR1 MNHEY, CDR2 SMNVEV (reference sequence). With 3 bases clipped from V and 5 bases from J, the junction kept 6 bases outside the gene matches. This chain's CDR3 is CASSLHRGGTGELFF. The CDR3 DNA is TGTGCCAGCAGTTTGCACAGGGGTGGGACCGGGGAGCTGTTTTTT.

This chain joins TRBV19 and TRBJ1-5; 9 bases agree with TRBD1. From germline, CDR1 is LNHDA and CDR2 SQIVND (reference sequence). The V gene end was trimmed by 5 bases and the J gene end by 4 bases; junction bases not matched to a gene: 6. The CDR3 loop spans 15 amino acids. Here the CDR3 DNA reads TGTGCCAGTAGTGGGGGAGGACAGGGGAATCAGCCCCAGCATTTT. It codes for CASSGGGQGNQPQHF.

The genes are TRBV27 and TRBJ2-1; 10 bases are a match to TRBD2. The germline CDR1 and CDR2 sequences are MNHEY and SMNVEV (reference sequence). The CDR3 runs to 15 residues. V lost 3 bases to trimming and J lost 7 bases; unmatched junction nucleotides: 6. The CDR3 bases are TGTGCCAGCAGTTTCAGCGGGGGGGCTGGGAATGAGCAGTTCTTC. Its translation is CASSFSGGAGNEQFF.

The chain carries TRBV20-1 and TRBJ2-3; 9 bases agree with TRBD2. This CDR3 region has 17 residues. Germline V lookup: CDR1 DFQATT, CDR2 SNEGSKA (reference sequence). With V trimmed by 3 bases and J by 8 bases, 18 bases remained unmatched. CDR3 sequence reads: CSARVAGVISAHGTQYF. The CDR3 DNA is TGCAGTGCTAGGGTAGCGGGGGTGATTTCAGCACACGGTACGCAGTATTTT.

V is TRBV5-1 and J is TRBJ2-5; 8 nucleotides agree with TRBD2. There are 15 residues in the CDR3. Germline V gene lookup returns CDR1 SGHRS and CDR2 YFSETQ. J was trimmed by 1 base and V by 2 bases; bases with no gene match: 4. The CDR3 loop is CASSLAGVVQETQYF. CDR3 bases: TGCGCCAGCAGCTTAGCGGGAGTAGTCCAAGAGACCCAGTACTTC.

This clonotype was picked up a small number of times. One end of the junction does not line up with germline, which may come from a read error. The chain uses TRBV3-1 and TRBJ1-2, with 8 bases fitting TRBD1. The CDR3 consists of 13 residues. CDR1 LGHDT and CDR2 YNNKEL come from the germline V gene (reference sequence). DNA for the CDR3: TGTGCCAGCAGCCAATGGACAGGGTATGACTACACCTTC. Translation: CASSQWTGYDYTF.

The rearrangement joins TRBV11-2 to TRBJ1-2; D remains ambiguous. The CDR3 loop spans 14 amino acids. Germline V CDR1 and CDR2: SGHAT, FQNNGV. V lost 2 bases to trimming and J lost 4 bases, with 11 bases between them. CDR3 DNA: TGTGCCAGCAGCTTATCTCGGGTGGCCTATGGCTACACCTTC. Protein sequence: CASSLSRVAYGYTF. Based on the CDR3 plus reference TRBV11-2 and TRBJ1-2, the full variable domain is EAGVAQSPRYKIIEKRQSVAFWCNPISGHATLYWYQQILGQGPKLLIQFQNNGVVDDSQLPKDRFSAERLKGVDSTLKIQPAKLEDSAVYLCASSLSRVAYGYTFGSGTRLTVV.

The chain links TRBV20-1 to TRBJ2-1, with 9 nucleotides matching TRBD2. Germline trimming cut 4 bases from V and 0 bases from J; bases unmatched to any gene: 7. From germline, CDR1 is DFQATT and CDR2 SNEGSKA (reference sequence). The CDR3 is made up of 16 amino acids. DNA of the CDR3: TGCAGTGCTACAGGCGGGACTAGCAGCTCCTACAATGAGCAGTTCTTC. Amino acid sequence: CSATGGTSSSYNEQFF.